This TCR beta chain was captured by sequencing in a study of early T cells in non-severe SARS-CoV-2 infection (TCRdb year 2021). For context, the study as a whole: Bulk RNA from unsorted whole blood was used for TCR sequencing, so alpha and beta chains could not be paired. Beyond this particular receptor, the publication reports: VDJdb matching was skewed toward anti-spike CD8 responses and likely underestimated virus-specific expansions by missing private and CD4 specificities.

Set within a cohort of healthcare workers in London, UK, this nested case-control study involved weekly PCR testing of nasopharyngeal swabs along with blood sampling. Between 23 and 31 March 2020, the week of the UK lockdown, healthcare workers were enrolled and then followed up weekly for as long as 16 weeks. This clonotype was detected many times. Its antigen remains undetermined. There are no base qualities to consult, and no much larger clone falls within one base. Receptors were amplified or captured by 5' RACE. The reads were generated on a NextSeq 500. Unique molecular identifiers were attached to individual cDNA molecules in the TCR library protocol so that sequencing error and PCR bias could be corrected. Both TCR alpha and beta chains were sequenced, and tight co-correlation was observed between alpha and beta sequence abundances in each sample. Processing in the source paper ran as follows. Decombinator V4 was used to perform V gene, J gene and CDR3 annotation of TCR sequences. TCRs were defined as expanded if a significant change between any two time points was detected under a Poisson model with p below 0.0001. Abundances of TCRs were expressed as counts per million after normalisation to the total number of TCRs sequenced in each sample. TRAV1-2 paired with TRAJ12, TRAJ20 or TRAJ33 defined MAIT TCRs, while TRAV10 paired with TRAJ18 defined iNKT TCRs. A search of VDJdb, accessed on 1 November 2021, was run for TCRs annotated to CMV, EBV and SARS-CoV-2, with TCRs annotated for multiple antigens excluded. TCRdb reran the public reads through fastp at Q25 and MiXCR, keeping productive beta chains. Here each entry gathers all rows of one CDR3 protein and keeps the most common genes and DNA. The V and J calls shown here were made by TCRdb, not taken from the authors' results. In this sample the table shows around 53,000 distinct CDR3 sequences, roughly 9.8% of which occur a single time. Roughly 8.3% of the sample rests with the top ten.

Via the germline V gene (reference sequence), CDR1 is DFQATT and CDR2 SNEGSKA. The CDR3 numbers 14 residues from cysteine through phenylalanine. Only CDR3 DNA remains: 42 bases, in frame from the first base. Ends trimmed: V by 6 bases, J by 1 base; bases unmatched to a gene: 7. Sequences were obtained from whole blood. The TCR was taken from an adult who was a healthcare worker with PCR-confirmed SARS-CoV-2 infection or an uninfected control (not recorded which). Rearrangement joined TRBV20-1 to TRBJ2-3; TRBD2 fits 7 bases in the junction. The CDR3 amino acid sequence is: CSAQREVGTDTQYF. In nucleotide form, the sequence is TGCAGTGCCCAACGGGAGGTCGGCACAGATACGCAGTATTTT.